This T cell receptor beta chain is drawn from a study of blood T cells in healthy people across ages (dated by TCRdb to the mid-2010s). The study in broad terms: In model experiments, template switching captured roughly one uniquely barcoded TCR beta cDNA molecule for every two T cells. The study analyzed two additional independent replicas of 1 million unique cDNA reads from the same blood draw for two donors, one aged 18 to 30 and one aged 80 or older. The donors were split into four age groups: young (average roughly 15 years), middle-aged (about 40), aged (roughly 65) and long-lived (under 90). To avoid experimental bias, donors of different ages were randomly spread across the sequencing lanes. Age-related changes in TCR beta repertoire diversity were measured in the study by deep sequencing normalized with unique cDNA molecular identifiers.

Libraries came from 5' RACE. TCRdb names Illumina HiSeq 2500 as the instrument used. The second PCR ran for about 6 to 12 cycles and used a J-beta primer mix along with a sample-barcoded 5' primer. A template-switch 5' adaptor carrying 12 random nucleotides introduced a unique molecular identifier onto each TCR beta cDNA molecule. Each sample yielded at least 2.5 million CDR3-containing paired-end reads. First-strand cDNA was synthesized from all RNA with the Mint cDNA synthesis kit, primed by a TRBC-specific oligonucleotide. All cDNA was treated with uracil-DNA glycosylase and then went through a first 18-cycle PCR with the universal primers M1SS and BC2_uni_R. The authors processed their data as follows. For normalization, 1 million high-quality reads, each with a distinct molecular identifier, were randomly selected from each sample. Instead of being binned into consensus sequences, reads that shared molecular identifiers were thrown out. CDR3 identification, clonotype clustering and error correction used MiTCR with a Q25 quality threshold and the strictest error-elimination algorithm. A nonparametric unseen species model using Euler transformation provided a lower-bound estimate of total TCR beta diversity. The raw public data were reprocessed by TCRdb itself: fastp quality trimming at Q25, MiXCR clonotype calling, in-frame beta chains only. Each entry merges the rows of one CDR3 protein and shows their most common DNA and genes. Clone size and V and J calls follow TCRdb, not the original study. The sample table contains hundreds of thousands of distinct CDR3 sequences; only one count was recorded for more than 20% of them. Roughly 3.6% of the sample goes to the ten largest clones.

Donors were under 40 systemically healthy Caucasian individuals from Russia aged roughly 6 to 95 years. Each donor gave around 9.8 milliliters of peripheral blood, collected into EDTA-treated Vacutainer tubes. PBMCs were isolated by Ficoll-Paque density-gradient centrifugation, with at least 6 million obtained per sample. Trizol reagent was used to extract total RNA from PBMCs, with at least 5.5 micrograms per sample. The percentages of naive CD45RAhigh/CD27high T cells were determined by flow cytometry on a PBMC aliquot from every donor. Broader findings and caveats from the paper: Observed TCR beta diversity per million T cells fell roughly linearly with age, and a significant reduction was already apparent by age roughly 40. Total diversity estimates from one million sequenced T cells were considered lower bounds and underestimates. The percentage of naive T cells measured by flow cytometry correlated strongly with observed TCR beta diversity. Bulk unsorted PBMC profiling prevented conclusive comparison of naive and antigen-experienced compartments. The long-lived group showed more naive CD4+ T cells, fewer expanded clones and increased TCR diversity than the aged group, suggesting age selection. Because the CMV infection status of the donors was unknown, age-related changes in expanded clonotypes may potentially have been confounded.

The CDR3 contains 11 residues, cysteine and phenylalanine counted. Only CDR3 DNA is held: 33 bases, read in frame from base 1. Reading the germline V gene gives CDR1 SQVTM and CDR2 ANQGSEA. V is pared back by 7 bases and J by 6 bases, with 13 bases lying between the germline termini. This clonotype came up many times. Its antigen is currently not known. No base quality values were provided; no much bigger clone lies one nucleotide off. The source of this sequence is a man between 65 and 85 years old in good health. The V gene is TRBV29-1 and the J gene is TRBJ2-7; a confident D gene designation cannot be given. Sequenced sample: blood. The CDR3 reads as follows: CSGGSVGEQYF. The nucleotide sequence reads TGCAGCGGCGGCTCTGTGGGCGAGCAGTACTTC.